The T cell receptor (beta chain) under discussion was sequenced for a study of cytomegalovirus exposure and HLA in healthy donors. Turning to the study itself: The study placed about 86% of its approximately 400 genotyped donors in the Caucasian-associated ancestry cluster. Study-wide results and limits: Presence/absence analyses rested on an assumption that sequencing depth was roughly uniform across donors.

Germline CDR1 SGHRS, CDR2 YFSETQ. The CDR3 spans 12 residues. V lost 1 base and J 7 bases, leaving 6 bases between the germline ends. This PCR relied on a set of 60 Vbeta primers and 13 Jbeta primers. The table came from immunoSEQ multiplex PCR; TCRdb's copy has only in-frame clones and leaves some out. The table lists 60,000 to 70,000 clones, about four fifths of them singletons. Remarks on this clone: As yet, its antigen is unknown.

The TCR comes from a woman in her twenties or thirties in good health and CMV-seronegative. The sample was PBMCs. The chain couples TRBV5-1 to TRBJ2-1, with D tentatively TRBD1 (6 bases). This CDR3 reads CASSLTGNEQFF. CDR3 in DNA: TGCGCCAGCAGCTTGACAGGGAATGAGCAGTTCTTC. Supplemented by reference TRBV5-1 and TRBJ2-1, the full variable domain reads KAGVTQTPRYLIKTRGQQVTLSCSPISGHRSVSWYQQTPGQGLQFLFEYFSETQRNKGNFPGRFSGRQFSNSRSEMNVSTLELGDSALYLCASSLTGNEQFFGPGTRLTVL.